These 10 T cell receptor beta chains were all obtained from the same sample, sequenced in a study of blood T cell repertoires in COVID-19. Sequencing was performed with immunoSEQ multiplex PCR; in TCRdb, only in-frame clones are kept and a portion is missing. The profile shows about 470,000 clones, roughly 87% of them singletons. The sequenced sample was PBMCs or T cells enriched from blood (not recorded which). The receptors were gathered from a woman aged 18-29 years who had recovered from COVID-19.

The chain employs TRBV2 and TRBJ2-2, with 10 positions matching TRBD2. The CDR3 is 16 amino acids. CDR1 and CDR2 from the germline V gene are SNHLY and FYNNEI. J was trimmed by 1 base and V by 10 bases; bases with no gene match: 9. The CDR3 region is CAIPPSGGENTGELFF. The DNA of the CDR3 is TGTGCCATCCCGCCCAGCGGGGGGGAGAACACCGGGGAGCTGTTTTTT.

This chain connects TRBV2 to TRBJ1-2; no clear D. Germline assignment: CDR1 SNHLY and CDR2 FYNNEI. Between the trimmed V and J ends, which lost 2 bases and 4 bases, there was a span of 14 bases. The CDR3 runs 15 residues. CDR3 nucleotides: TGTGCCAGCAGTGAAAACGTCCTGGCTAGCTATGGCTACACCTTC. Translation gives CASSENVLASYGYTF.

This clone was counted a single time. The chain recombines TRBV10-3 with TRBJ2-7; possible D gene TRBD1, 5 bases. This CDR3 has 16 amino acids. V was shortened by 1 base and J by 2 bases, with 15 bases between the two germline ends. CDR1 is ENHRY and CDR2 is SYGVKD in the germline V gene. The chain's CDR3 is CAISELNRGKTYEQYF. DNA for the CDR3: TGTGCCATCAGTGAGTTAAATAGGGGAAAAACCTACGAGCAGTACTTC.

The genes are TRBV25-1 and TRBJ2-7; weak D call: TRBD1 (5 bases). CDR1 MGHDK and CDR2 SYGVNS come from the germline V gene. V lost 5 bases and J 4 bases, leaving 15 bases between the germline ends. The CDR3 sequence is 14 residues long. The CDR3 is CASSPRTLIYEQYF. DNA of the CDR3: TGTGCCAGCAGTCCCCGGACACTTATTTACGAGCAGTACTTC.

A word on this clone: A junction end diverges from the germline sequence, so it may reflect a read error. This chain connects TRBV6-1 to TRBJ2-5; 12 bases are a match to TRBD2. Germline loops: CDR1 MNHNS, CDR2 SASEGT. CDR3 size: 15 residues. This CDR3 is CASTELAGGGETQYF. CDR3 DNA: TGTGCCAGCACTGAACTAGCGGGGGGAGGAGAGACCCAGTACTTC.

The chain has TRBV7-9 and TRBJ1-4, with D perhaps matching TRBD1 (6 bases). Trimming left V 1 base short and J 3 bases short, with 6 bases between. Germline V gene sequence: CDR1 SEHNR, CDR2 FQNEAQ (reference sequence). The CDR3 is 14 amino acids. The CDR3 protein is CASSLDRANEKLFF. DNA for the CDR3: TGTGCCAGCAGCTTAGACAGGGCTAATGAAAAACTGTTTTTT.

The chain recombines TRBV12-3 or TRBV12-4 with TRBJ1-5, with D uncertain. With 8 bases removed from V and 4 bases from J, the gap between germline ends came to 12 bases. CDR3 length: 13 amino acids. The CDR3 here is CASGLSGNQPQHF. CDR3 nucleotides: TGTGCCAGCGGCTTATCGGGGAATCAGCCCCAGCATTTT.

The CDR3 DNA reads as TGTGCCAGCAGCTTGGGTAGGGAATATAGGGGCTATGGCTACACCTTC. It specifies CASSLGREYRGYGYTF. V gene TRBV5-4 combines with J gene TRBJ1-2, with TRBD1 as a possible D gene (5 bases). Trimming pared 0 bases from V and 4 bases from J, leaving 16 bases between. The CDR3 totals 16 residues. CDR1 SGHNT and CDR2 YYREEE come from the germline V gene (reference sequence).

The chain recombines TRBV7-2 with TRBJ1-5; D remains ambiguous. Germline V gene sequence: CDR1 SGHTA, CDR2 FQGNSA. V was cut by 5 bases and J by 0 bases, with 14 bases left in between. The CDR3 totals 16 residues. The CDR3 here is CASSLHPPGSNQPQHF. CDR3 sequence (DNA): TGTGCCAGCAGCCTTCATCCCCCAGGTAGCAATCAGCCCCAGCATTTT.

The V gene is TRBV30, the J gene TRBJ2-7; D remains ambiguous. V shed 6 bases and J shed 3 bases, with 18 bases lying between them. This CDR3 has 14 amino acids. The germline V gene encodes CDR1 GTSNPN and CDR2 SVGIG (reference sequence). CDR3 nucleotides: TGTGCCTGCTCCTATCCCTTAGAAAGCTACGAGCAGTACTTC. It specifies CACSYPLESYEQYF. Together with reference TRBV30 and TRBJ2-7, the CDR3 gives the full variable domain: SQTIHQWPATLVQPVGSPLSLECTVEGTSNPNLYWYRQAAGRGLQLLFYSVGIGQISSEVPQNLSASRPQDRQFILSSKKLLLSDSGFYLCACSYPLESYEQYFGPGTRLTVT.